This TCR beta chain was identified during a study of CD8 T cells in ankylosing spondylitis. Per germline, CDR1 MNHEY and CDR2 SVGAGI. The J segment lost 2 bases and the V segment lost 2 bases, leaving 6 bases of the junction unmatched. The CDR3 runs to 15 residues. Whole-study findings and limits: Researchers reportedly found disease-linked clones significantly enriched in matched ankylosing spondylitis synovial fluid. A TCR beta motif of fewer than ten highly homologous variants appeared characteristic of ankylosing spondylitis blood.

As regards this clonotype: Its specificity is unknown.

Making the TCR beta libraries involved quantitative 5'-RACE with molecular barcodes. TCRdb redid the calling of the 5' RACE reads with MiXCR, one entry per CDR3 protein. The sample includes about 540,000 distinct CDR3 sequences, roughly 13% seen only once; the top ten take about 6.8%. This clonotype was obtained from a male donor with ankylosing spondylitis. The V gene is TRBV6-5, the J gene TRBJ2-7; TRBD2 aligns across 7 bases. The sample comprised blood, either unsorted or a sorted T cell fraction (not recorded which). CDR3 sequence: CASSYKVAGAYEQYF. The CDR3 nucleotides are TGTGCCAGCAGTTACAAGGTTGCGGGAGCCTACGAGCAGTACTTC.